What follows describes a single T cell receptor beta chain. The antigen remains undetermined. This entry comes from a study of cytomegalovirus exposure and HLA in healthy donors. The PCR was carried out with 60 Vbeta primers and 13 Jbeta primers. The data were produced by immunoSEQ multiplex PCR, yet TCRdb's version contains in-frame clones alone and is incomplete. The repertoire consists of hundreds of thousands of clones, with 70% occurring once and the leading ten covering less than 3%. General study results and limits: In a later analysis, HLA-associated TCR beta chains were more clonally expanded than equally common others.

In germline, CDR1 is MNHNY, CDR2 SVGAGI (reference sequence). V lost 5 bases, J lost 6 bases, and 10 bases stayed unmatched. CDR3 length: 15 residues. Sequencing was carried out using PBMCs. The V and J genes are TRBV6-6 and TRBJ2-4; 7 nucleotides match TRBD2. The source is a man between 35 and 55 years old in good health and CMV-seropositive. The chain's CDR3 is CASSNAGDGGNIQYF. The CDR3, as DNA: TGTGCCAGCAGTAACGCGGGGGACGGGGGAAACATTCAGTACTTC.